This note documents a single T cell receptor (beta chain) sequence. Antigen: not known. These data come from a study of monozygotic twins with inflammatory bowel disease. Study-wide points: IBD patients shared fewer clonotypes with other individuals than healthy twins, especially patients with disease activity signs.

The CDR3 has 11 amino acids. CDR1 is MDHEN, CDR2 SYDVKM, per germline. For every sample, eight separate reactions were used to make cDNA. No DNA is given; TCRdb re-called the 5' RACE reads and lists each CDR3 protein once. This sample's table has roughly 90,000 distinct CDR3 sequences. The receptor comes from a human donor with ulcerative colitis or Crohn's disease, or a healthy co-twin of an affected twin (not recorded which). The sequenced material came from blood. This chain uses TRBV28 with TRBJ1-1. The CDR3 loop reads CASIGYDEAFF.